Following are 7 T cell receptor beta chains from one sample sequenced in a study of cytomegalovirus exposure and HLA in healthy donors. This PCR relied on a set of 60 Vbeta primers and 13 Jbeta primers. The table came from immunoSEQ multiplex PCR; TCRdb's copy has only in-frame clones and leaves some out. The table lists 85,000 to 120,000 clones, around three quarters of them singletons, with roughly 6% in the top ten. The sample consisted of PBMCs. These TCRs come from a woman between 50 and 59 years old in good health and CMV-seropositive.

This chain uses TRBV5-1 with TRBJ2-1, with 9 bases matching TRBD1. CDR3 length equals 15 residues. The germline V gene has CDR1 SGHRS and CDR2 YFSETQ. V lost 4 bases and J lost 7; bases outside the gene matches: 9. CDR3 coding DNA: TGCGCCAGCAGCGTGTCGGGGACAGGGCTAAATGAGCAGTTCTTC. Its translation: CASSVSGTGLNEQFF.

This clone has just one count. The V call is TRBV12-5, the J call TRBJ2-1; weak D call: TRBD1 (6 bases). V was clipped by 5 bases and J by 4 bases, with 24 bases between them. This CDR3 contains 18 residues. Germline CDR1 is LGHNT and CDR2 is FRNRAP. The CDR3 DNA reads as TGTGCTAGTGGTCCAGGATCAAGGGGGTCACAATATTACAATGAGCAGTTCTTC. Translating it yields CASGPGSRGSQYYNEQFF.

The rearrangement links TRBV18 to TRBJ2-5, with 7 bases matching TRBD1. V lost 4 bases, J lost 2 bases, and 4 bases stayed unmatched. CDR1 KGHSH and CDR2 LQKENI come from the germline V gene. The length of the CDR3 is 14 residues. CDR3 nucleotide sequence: TGTGCCAGCTCACTGGGACAGCCTCAAGAGACCCAGTACTTC. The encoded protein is CASSLGQPQETQYF.

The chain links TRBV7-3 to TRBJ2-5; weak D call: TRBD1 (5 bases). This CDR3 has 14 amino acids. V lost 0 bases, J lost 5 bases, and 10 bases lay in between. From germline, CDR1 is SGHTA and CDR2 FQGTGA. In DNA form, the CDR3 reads TGTGCCAGCAGCTTAACCGCAGGGTTGGAGACCCAGTACTTC. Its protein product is CASSLTAGLETQYF.

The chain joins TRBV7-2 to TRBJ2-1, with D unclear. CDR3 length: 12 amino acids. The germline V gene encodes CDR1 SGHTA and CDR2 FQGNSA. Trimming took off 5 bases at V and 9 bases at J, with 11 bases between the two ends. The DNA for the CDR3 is TGTGCCAGCAGCGCTTTAACTCCTGAGCAGTTCTTC. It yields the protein CASSALTPEQFF.

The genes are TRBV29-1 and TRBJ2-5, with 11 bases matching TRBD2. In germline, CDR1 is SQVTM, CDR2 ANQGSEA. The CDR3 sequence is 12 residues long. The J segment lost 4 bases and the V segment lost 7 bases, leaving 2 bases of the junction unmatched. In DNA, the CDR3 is TGCAGCGAACTAGCGGGGGCAGAGACCCAGTACTTC. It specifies CSELAGAETQYF.

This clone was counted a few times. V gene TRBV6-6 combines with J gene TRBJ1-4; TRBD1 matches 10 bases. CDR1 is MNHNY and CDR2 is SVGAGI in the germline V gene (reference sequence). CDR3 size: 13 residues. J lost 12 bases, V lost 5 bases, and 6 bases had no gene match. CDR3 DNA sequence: TGTGCCAGCAGTCAAACCGGGACAGGGGAACTGTTTTTT. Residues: CASSQTGTGELFF.